This T cell receptor beta chain was profiled in a study of T cells in Graves' hyperthyroidism and ophthalmopathy. The CDR3 loop spans 18 amino acids. Germline V gene sequence: CDR1 MNHEY, CDR2 SVGAGI. V trimming: 0 bases; J trimming: 4 bases; junction bases outside the gene matches: 10. This clonotype was seen at least ten times. TCR beta CDR3 regions were amplified from RNA transcripts. The TCR CDR3 first-round RT-PCR relied on the HTBI primer set. One entry per CDR3 protein results from TCRdb running MiXCR on the multiplex PCR reads. The sample gives roughly 500,000 distinct CDR3 sequences, over 45% of which show up once; about two fifths is in the top ten. Diagnostic assessment was based on clinical symptoms, serum thyroxine and TRAb, thyroid ultrasound and orbital computed tomography.

V usage is TRBV6-5 and J usage is TRBJ1-3; 9 bases map to TRBD1. This receptor was taken from an adult woman with Graves' disease, either hyperthyroidism or ophthalmopathy (not recorded which). The sequencing sample was made of peripheral blood or thyroid tissue (not recorded which). The CDR3 spells CASSYSRPGQGVGNTIYF. The CDR3 nucleotides read TGTGCCAGCAGTTACTCGAGACCGGGACAGGGTGTGGGAAACACCATATATTTT.